These T cell receptor beta chains were read from a single sample in a study of blood T cell repertoires in COVID-19. The method was immunoSEQ multiplex PCR; TCRdb's version includes in-frame clones alone and lacks a portion of them. The sample holds about 140,000 clones, about 86% seen once. The sequencing sample was made of peripheral blood. Receptors originate from a woman aged 60-75 years with acute or convalescent COVID-19. Both conserved end residues are part of each CDR3. The D gene is left open where the match is weak. Not every row has a clone size; where given, it reads once, few, many or a size class.

V: TRBV7-9
D: .
J: TRBJ2-1
size: .
CDR3: CASQGSWGYNEQFF
DNA: TGTGCCAGTCAGGGGTCCTGGGGGTACAATGAGCAGTTCTTC

V: TRBV9
D: .
J: TRBJ1-1
size: once
CDR3: CASSDRPNTEAFF
DNA: TGTGCCAGCAGCGACAGGCCGAACACTGAAGCTTTCTTT

V: TRBV10-3
D: .
J: TRBJ1-5
size: .
CDR3: CAIRRDTNSNQPQHF
DNA: TGTGCCATCAGGAGGGACACAAATAGCAATCAGCCCCAGCATTTT

V: TRBV4-2
D: TRBD1
J: TRBJ1-2
size: few
CDR3: CASSLGGQGGDYGYTF
DNA: TGTGCCAGCAGCCTCGGTGGACAGGGGGGCGACTATGGCTACACCTTC

V: TRBV6-5
D: .
J: TRBJ2-1
size: .
CDR3: CASNRGYNEQFF
DNA: TGTGCCAGCAATCGGGGTTACAATGAGCAGTTCTTC

V: TRBV27
D: .
J: TRBJ1-4
size: .
CDR3: CASSTLGEKLFF
DNA: TGTGCCAGCTCGACCCTAGGTGAAAAACTGTTTTTT

V: TRBV10-3
D: TRBD2
J: TRBJ2-5
size: .
CDR3: CAISESGLAGGQETQYF
DNA: TGTGCCATCAGTGAGTCGGGCCTAGCGGGGGGGCAAGAGACCCAGTACTTC

V: TRBV19
D: .
J: TRBJ1-5
size: .
CDR3: CASTLARGVLTNQPQHF
DNA: TGTGCCAGTACCCTCGCGCGGGGGGTTTTAACCAATCAGCCCCAGCATTTT

V: TRBV6-5
D: .
J: TRBJ1-2
size: .
CDR3: CASSQGIGYGYTF
DNA: TGTGCCAGCAGTCAGGGCATCGGCTATGGCTACACCTTC

V: TRBV6-6
D: .
J: TRBJ1-2
size: .
CDR3: CASSRDRGGYTF
DNA: TGTGCCAGCAGTCGGGACCGGGGAGGCTACACCTTC

V: TRBV6-4
D: .
J: TRBJ1-1
size: .
CDR3: CASRVEEAVTEAFF
DNA: TGTGCCAGCAGGGTCGAAGAAGCGGTCACTGAAGCTTTCTTT

V: TRBV7-8
D: .
J: TRBJ2-3
size: .
CDR3: CASSSDFRTDTQYF
DNA: TGTGCCAGCAGCTCGGACTTTCGCACAGATACGCAGTATTTT

V: TRBV4-2
D: .
J: TRBJ1-6
size: few
CDR3: CASSQPDRNSPLHF
DNA: TGTGCCAGCAGCCAACCAGACAGGAATTCACCCCTCCACTTT

V: TRBV6-5
D: .
J: TRBJ2-3
size: .
CDR3: CASSLVSTDTQYF
DNA: TGTGCCAGCAGCCTAGTCAGCACAGATACGCAGTATTTT

V: TRBV19
D: TRBD1
J: TRBJ1-5
size: .
CDR3: CASTLTGPDQPQHF
DNA: TGTGCCAGTACGTTGACAGGGCCCGATCAGCCCCAGCATTTT

V: TRBV10-3
D: .
J: TRBJ2-3
size: .
CDR3: CAISEQDNPGSTDTQYF
DNA: TGTGCCATCAGTGAGCAGGACAACCCCGGGAGCACAGATACGCAGTATTTT

V: TRBV11-1
D: TRBD1
J: TRBJ2-2
size: .
CDR3: CASSPIQGVGGELFF
DNA: TGTGCCAGCAGCCCCATACAGGGGGTTGGGGGGGAGCTGTTTTTT

V: TRBV4-2
D: TRBD1
J: TRBJ1-5
size: .
CDR3: CASSLRQGDSNQPQHF
DNA: TGTGCCAGCAGCTTACGACAGGGGGACAGCAATCAGCCCCAGCATTTT

V: TRBV6-2/TRBV6-3
D: .
J: TRBJ2-5
size: .
CDR3: CASRPDSQETQYF
DNA: TGTGCCAGCAGACCTGACAGTCAAGAGACCCAGTACTTC

V: TRBV5-5
D: TRBD1
J: TRBJ1-6
size: .
CDR3: CASSSIRTGGNSPLHF
DNA: TGTGCCAGCAGCTCTATCCGGACAGGGGGCAATTCACCCCTCCACTTT

V: TRBV30
D: TRBD1
J: TRBJ1-2
size: .
CDR3: CARDRGRSWDGYTF
DNA: TGTGCCCGTGACAGGGGTCGGTCTTGGGATGGCTACACCTTC

V: TRBV6-2/TRBV6-3
D: .
J: TRBJ1-6
size: .
CDR3: CASTPGGSPLHF
DNA: TGTGCCAGCACCCCGGGAGGTTCACCCCTCCACTTT

V: TRBV19
D: .
J: TRBJ2-5
size: once
CDR3: CASSRLGTKVETQYF
DNA: TGTGCCAGTAGTAGGTTGGGGACAAAGGTTGAGACCCAGTACTTC

V: TRBV9
D: .
J: TRBJ2-6
size: once
CDR3: CASSVDLRANVLTF
DNA: TGTGCCAGCAGCGTAGACTTGAGGGCCAACGTCCTGACTTTC

V: TRBV30
D: TRBD1
J: TRBJ1-2
size: .
CDR3: CAWSRDRVYGYTF
DNA: TGTGCCTGGAGCCGGGACAGGGTCTATGGCTACACCTTC

V: TRBV12-3/TRBV12-4
D: TRBD1
J: TRBJ2-7
size: .
CDR3: CASSSTGVYEQYF
DNA: TGTGCCAGCAGTTCGACAGGGGTTTACGAGCAGTACTTC

V: TRBV18
D: .
J: TRBJ2-5
size: .
CDR3: CASSLGQVETQYF
DNA: TGTGCCAGCTCATTGGGGCAGGTAGAGACCCAGTACTTC

V: TRBV4-2
D: .
J: TRBJ1-4
size: few
CDR3: CASSQGGQQTANEKLFF
DNA: TGTGCCAGCAGCCAAGGAGGACAGCAGACAGCTAATGAAAAACTGTTTTTT

V: TRBV13
D: TRBD2
J: TRBJ2-1
size: .
CDR3: CASSLPPGSGGAYEQFF
DNA: TGTGCCAGCAGCTTACCCCCGGGGAGCGGGGGGGCCTATGAGCAGTTCTTC

V: TRBV19
D: .
J: TRBJ2-5
size: once
CDR3: CASSTYRGARETQYF
DNA: TGTGCCAGTAGTACCTACCGGGGGGCGCGGGAGACCCAGTACTTC

V: TRBV9
D: .
J: TRBJ2-7
size: .
CDR3: CASSYGNSPYEQYF
DNA: TGTGCCAGCAGCTACGGGAACTCCCCCTACGAGCAGTACTTC

V: TRBV7-2
D: .
J: TRBJ2-7
size: .
CDR3: CASSLVGGLHEQYF
DNA: TGTGCCAGCAGCTTAGTGGGGGGGCTACATGAGCAGTACTTC

V: TRBV4-2
D: TRBD1
J: TRBJ1-5
size: .
CDR3: CASSQGQGTFQPQHF
DNA: TGTGCCAGCAGCCAAGGACAGGGAACGTTTCAGCCCCAGCATTTT

V: TRBV6-6
D: .
J: TRBJ2-3
size: .
CDR3: CASSRLGGVVGDTQYF
DNA: TGTGCCAGCAGTCGACTGGGCGGGGTAGTAGGAGATACGCAGTATTTT

V: TRBV24-1
D: .
J: TRBJ2-1
size: few
CDR3: CATSDDATRPPHEQFF
DNA: TGTGCCACCAGTGATGACGCCACGCGGCCTCCTCATGAGCAGTTCTTC

V: TRBV19
D: .
J: TRBJ2-3
size: .
CDR3: CASSIGSADTQYF
DNA: TGTGCCAGTAGTATAGGAAGCGCAGATACGCAGTATTTT

V: TRBV6-5
D: TRBD1
J: TRBJ1-5
size: .
CDR3: CASSGDRDQPQHF
DNA: TGTGCCAGCTCGGGGGACAGGGATCAGCCCCAGCATTTT

V: TRBV9
D: TRBD2
J: TRBJ2-3
size: once
CDR3: CASSVSGGASDTQYF
DNA: TGTGCCAGCAGCGTTAGCGGGGGGGCGTCAGATACGCAGTATTTT